This T cell receptor (beta chain) was sequenced for a study of Ad26.COV2.S vaccination and SARS-CoV-2 variants. Repertoires were generated with immunoSEQ multiplex PCR, while TCRdb's copy carries only in-frame clones and drops some. In the table there are under 250,000 clones, approximately 90% of which are singletons. In the case of this clone: Its antigen remains unknown.

Overall study results and limits: Breadth and depth estimates from TCRs may understate total T cell responses. Post-vaccination spike-specific CD8+ and CD4+ T cell responses reportedly had substantial breadth. Whether participants received vaccine or placebo, their non-spike TCR breadth was similar. Placebo recipients had lower spike-specific TCR breadth than vaccine recipients.

Treatment denoted: about 20 received Ad26.COV2.S at low or high dose, single or two shots; 5 received placebo; per-sample allocation not given. Sampling occurred on day 63 after the first vaccine or placebo injection. The TCR comes from a person aged 18-60 years who received the Ad26.COV2.S COVID-19 vaccine or a placebo. The sequencing used peripheral blood, collected in a trial of Ad26.COV2.S vaccine versus placebo.

CDR3: CASSKVGTGVGANVLTF. CDR3 nucleotide sequence: TGTGCCAGCAGCAAAGTAGGGACAGGGGTGGGGGCCAACGTCCTGACTTTC. This chain connects TRBV7-8 to TRBJ2-6; 10 nucleotides line up with TRBD1. This CDR3 has 17 residues. CDR1 SGHVS and CDR2 FQNEAQ come from the germline V gene. The trim removed 5 bases at V and 4 bases at J, leaving 8 bases unmatched.